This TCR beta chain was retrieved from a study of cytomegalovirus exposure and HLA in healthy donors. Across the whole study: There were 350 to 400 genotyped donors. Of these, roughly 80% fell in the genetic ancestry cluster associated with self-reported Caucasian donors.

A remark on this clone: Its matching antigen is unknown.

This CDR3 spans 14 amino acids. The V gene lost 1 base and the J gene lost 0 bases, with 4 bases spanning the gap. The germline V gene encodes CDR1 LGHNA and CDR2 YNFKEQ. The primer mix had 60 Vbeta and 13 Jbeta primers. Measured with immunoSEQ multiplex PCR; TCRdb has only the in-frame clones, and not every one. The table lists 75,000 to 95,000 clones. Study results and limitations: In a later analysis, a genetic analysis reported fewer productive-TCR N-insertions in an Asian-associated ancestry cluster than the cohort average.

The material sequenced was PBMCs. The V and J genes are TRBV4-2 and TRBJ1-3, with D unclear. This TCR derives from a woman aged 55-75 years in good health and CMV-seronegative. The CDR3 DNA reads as TGTGCCAGCAGCCAAGTTAACTCTGGAAACACCATATATTTT. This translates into CASSQVNSGNTIYF.